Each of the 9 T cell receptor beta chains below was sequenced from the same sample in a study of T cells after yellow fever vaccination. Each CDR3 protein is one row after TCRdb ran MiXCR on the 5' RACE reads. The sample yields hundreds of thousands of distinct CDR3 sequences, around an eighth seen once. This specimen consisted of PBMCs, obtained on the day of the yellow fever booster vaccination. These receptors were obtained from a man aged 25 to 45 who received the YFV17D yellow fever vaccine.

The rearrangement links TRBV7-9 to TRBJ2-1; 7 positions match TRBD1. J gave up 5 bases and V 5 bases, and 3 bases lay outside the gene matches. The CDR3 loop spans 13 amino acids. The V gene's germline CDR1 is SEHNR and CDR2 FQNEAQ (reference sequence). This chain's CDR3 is CASSQTGNNEQFF. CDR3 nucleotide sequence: TGTGCCAGCAGCCAGACAGGGAACAATGAGCAGTTCTTC.

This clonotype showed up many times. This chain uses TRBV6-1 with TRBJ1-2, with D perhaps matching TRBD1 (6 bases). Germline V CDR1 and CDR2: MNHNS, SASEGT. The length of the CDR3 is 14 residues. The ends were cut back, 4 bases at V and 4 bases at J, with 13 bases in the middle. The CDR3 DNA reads TGTGCCAGCAGTGGCTTAACAGGGTTCTATGGCTACACCTTC. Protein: CASSGLTGFYGYTF.

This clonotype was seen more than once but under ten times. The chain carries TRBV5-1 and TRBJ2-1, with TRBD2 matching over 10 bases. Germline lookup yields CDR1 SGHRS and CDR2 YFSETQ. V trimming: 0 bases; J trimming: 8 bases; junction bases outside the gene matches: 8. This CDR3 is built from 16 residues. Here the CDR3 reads CASSLATASGSDEQFF. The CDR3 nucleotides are TGCGCCAGCAGCTTGGCCACGGCTAGCGGGAGCGATGAGCAGTTCTTC.

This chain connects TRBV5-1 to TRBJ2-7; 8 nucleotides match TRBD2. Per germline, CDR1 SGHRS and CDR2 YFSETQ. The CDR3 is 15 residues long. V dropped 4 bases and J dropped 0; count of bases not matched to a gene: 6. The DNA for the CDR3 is TGCGCCAGCAGCCCCCAAAGCGGGAGCTCCTACGAGCAGTACTTC. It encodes CASSPQSGSSYEQYF. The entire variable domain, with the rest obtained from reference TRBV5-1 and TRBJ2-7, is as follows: KAGVTQTPRYLIKTRGQQVTLSCSPISGHRSVSWYQQTPGQGLQFLFEYFSETQRNKGNFPGRFSGRQFSNSRSEMNVSTLELGDSALYLCASSPQSGSSYEQYFGPGTRLTVT.

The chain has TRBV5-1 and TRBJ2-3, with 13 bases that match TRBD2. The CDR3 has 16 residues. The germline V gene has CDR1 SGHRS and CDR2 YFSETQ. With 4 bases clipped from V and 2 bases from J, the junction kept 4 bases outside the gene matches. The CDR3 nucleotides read TGCGCCAGCAGCACGGGACTAGCGGGAATCACAGATACGCAGTATTTT. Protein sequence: CASSTGLAGITDTQYF.

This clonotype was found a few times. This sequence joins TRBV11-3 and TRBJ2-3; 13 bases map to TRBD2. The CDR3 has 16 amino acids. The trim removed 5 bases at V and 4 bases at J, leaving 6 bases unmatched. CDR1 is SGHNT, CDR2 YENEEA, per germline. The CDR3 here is CASSPGLAGRADTQYF. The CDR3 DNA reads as TGTGCCAGCAGCCCGGGACTAGCGGGAAGGGCAGATACGCAGTATTTT.

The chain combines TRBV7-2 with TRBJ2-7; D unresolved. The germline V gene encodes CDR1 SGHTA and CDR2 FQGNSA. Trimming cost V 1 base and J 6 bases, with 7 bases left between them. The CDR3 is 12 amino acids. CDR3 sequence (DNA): TGTGCCAGCAGCTTAGTCCTGGGCGAGCAGTACTTC. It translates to CASSLVLGEQYF.

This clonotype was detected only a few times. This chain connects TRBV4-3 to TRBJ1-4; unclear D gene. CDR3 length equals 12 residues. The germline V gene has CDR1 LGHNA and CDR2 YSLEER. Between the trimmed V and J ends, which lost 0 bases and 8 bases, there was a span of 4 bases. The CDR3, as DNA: TGCGCCAGCAGCCAAGATTACGAAAAACTGTTTTTT. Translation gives CASSQDYEKLFF.

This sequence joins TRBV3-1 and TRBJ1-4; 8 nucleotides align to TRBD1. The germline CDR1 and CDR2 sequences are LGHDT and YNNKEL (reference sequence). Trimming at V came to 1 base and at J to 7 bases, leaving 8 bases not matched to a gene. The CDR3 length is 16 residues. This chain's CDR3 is CASSQGGQGFGEKLFF. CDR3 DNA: TGTGCCAGCAGCCAAGGCGGACAGGGATTCGGTGAAAAACTGTTTTTT.